This passage covers 16 T cell receptor beta chains from one sample sequenced in a study of blood T cell repertoires in COVID-19. The protocol was immunoSEQ multiplex PCR, while the TCRdb copy is restricted to in-frame clones and leaves out a portion. This sample has some 260,000 clones; about 80% occur once, and the top ten carry around 3.4%. The material sequenced was peripheral blood. Every receptor here comes from a woman aged 80 or over with acute or convalescent COVID-19.

The V gene is TRBV11-2, the J gene TRBJ2-7, with TRBD1 as a possible D gene (5 bases). Germline V gene sequence: CDR1 SGHAT, CDR2 FQNNGV. The CDR3 covers 16 residues. The V end was cut by 4 bases, the J end by 0 bases, with 16 bases between. DNA for the CDR3: TGTGCCAGCAGCTCACCCGACAGTCAGGTCTCCTACGAGCAGTACTTC. Protein: CASSSPDSQVSYEQYF.

The chain is built from TRBV6-2 or TRBV6-3 and TRBJ2-2; D call uncertain. The V end lost 4 bases, the J end lost 1 base, and 7 bases lay between the germline ends. CDR1 is MNHEY, CDR2 SVGEGT, per germline. This CDR3 spans 14 amino acids. The CDR3 nucleotides read TGTGCCAGCAGTTTCGAACAGAACACCGGGGAGCTGTTTTTT. This translates into CASSFEQNTGELFF.

The chain recombines TRBV6-5 with TRBJ1-2, with TRBD1 matching over 7 bases. The V segment lost 5 bases and the J segment 2 bases; nucleotides outside the gene matches: 8. There are 15 residues in the CDR3. CDR1 is MNHEY, CDR2 SVGAGI, per germline. The CDR3, as DNA: TGTGCCAGCAGTCCCGGGACAGAGAGAAACTATGGCTACACCTTC. Amino acids: CASSPGTERNYGYTF.

This sequence joins TRBV11-1 and TRBJ1-6; D perhaps matches TRBD1 (6 bases). V lost 5 bases and J 6 bases, leaving 14 bases between the germline ends. CDR1 is SGHAT and CDR2 is FQDESV in the germline V gene (reference sequence). The CDR3 consists of 15 residues. CDR3 sequence (DNA): TGTGCCAGCAGCCCGCGTAGGGGGTCTAATTCACCCCTCCACTTT. Amino acids: CASSPRRGSNSPLHF.

The chain couples TRBV3-1 (or the pseudogene TRBV3-2) to TRBJ2-1; 7 nucleotides match TRBD2. The germline V gene encodes CDR1 LGHDT and CDR2 YNNKEL (reference sequence). V lost 3 bases and J lost 6; bases outside the gene matches: 2. There are 13 residues in the CDR3. CDR3 bases: TGTGCCAGCAGCCAGGGGAGGGGCAATGAGCAGTTCTTC. Its translation: CASSQGRGNEQFF.

V usage is TRBV9 and J usage is TRBJ1-2, with a tentative D call TRBD1 (5 bases). Germline V gives CDR1 SGDLS, CDR2 YYNGEE. V lost 3 bases and J lost 8, with 17 bases in between. CDR3 length: 14 amino acids. For the CDR3, the DNA is TGTGCCAGCAGCGCGGGGGAGAGGGTTCAAGGCTACACCTTC. This encodes CASSAGERVQGYTF.

The chain employs TRBV14 and TRBJ2-2, with D possibly TRBD2 on 6 matching bases. This CDR3 has 15 amino acids. Germline CDR1 is SGHDN and CDR2 is FVKESK. Trimming removed 4 bases from V and 6 bases from J, with 15 bases in between. The CDR3 coding sequence is TGTGCCAGCAGCCCCTTCCCACGGGGGTCCGGGGAGCTGTTTTTT. Residues: CASSPFPRGSGELFF.

The J gene is TRBJ1-5, the V gene TRBV15; a possible D gene is TRBD1 (5 bases). V lost 0 bases and J lost 7, with 13 bases in between. The CDR3 loop spans 15 amino acids. CDR1 is LNHNV and CDR2 is YYDKDF in the germline V gene (reference sequence). The CDR3: CATSRDPRAGQPQHF. CDR3 coding DNA: TGTGCCACCAGCAGAGATCCCAGGGCAGGACAGCCCCAGCATTTT.

This clone appeared a few times. This chain joins TRBV7-8 and TRBJ2-1; 7 bases match TRBD2. The CDR3 sequence is 16 residues long. CDR1 is SGHVS and CDR2 is FQNEAQ in the germline V gene. The V gene end was trimmed by 5 bases and the J gene end by 8 bases; junction bases not matched to a gene: 15. The CDR3 loop reads CASSLTRTLRGDEQFF. In DNA form, the CDR3 reads TGTGCCAGCAGCCTTACTCGGACACTCCGGGGGGATGAGCAGTTCTTC.

V gene TRBV7-9 combines with J gene TRBJ2-7, with a weak D call TRBD1 (6 bases). Per the germline V gene, CDR1 is SEHNR and CDR2 is FQNEAQ (reference sequence). V was shortened by 4 bases and J by 2 bases, with 15 bases between the two germline ends. The CDR3 runs to 15 residues. The CDR3 nucleotides read TGTGCCAGCAGCTCCCCGGGACAAGGGACCTACGAGCAGTACTTC. Its translation is CASSSPGQGTYEQYF. The full variable domain, in which reference TRBV7-9 and TRBJ2-7 provide the parts outside the CDR3, is DTGVSQNPRHKITKRGQNVTFRCDPISEHNRLYWYRQTLGQGPEFLTYFQNEAQLEKSRLLSDRFSAERPKGSFSTLEIQRTEQGDSAMYLCASSSPGQGTYEQYFGPGTRLTVT.

The rearrangement joins TRBV9 to TRBJ1-3; TRBD1 matches 7 bases. Germline V gene data show CDR1 as SGDLS and CDR2 as YYNGEE. This CDR3 region has 15 residues. V was clipped by 4 bases and J by 1 base; unmatched bases: 5. DNA for the CDR3: TGTGCCAGCAGCTCGCTGACAGGGTCTGGAAACACCATATATTTT. Residues: CASSSLTGSGNTIYF.

This chain uses TRBV6-4 with TRBJ2-7; TRBD2 is a possible D gene (5 bases). Per germline, CDR1 MRHNA and CDR2 SNTAGT. The CDR3 is 14 amino acids. V dropped 8 bases and J dropped 2 bases, with 16 bases sitting between them. The CDR3 loop reads CASVPPGVPYEQYF. The CDR3 DNA reads TGTGCCAGCGTCCCTCCCGGGGTCCCCTACGAGCAGTACTTC.

The chain carries TRBV3-1 (or the pseudogene TRBV3-2) and TRBJ2-4; D not resolved. Germline CDR1 reads LGHDT; CDR2 reads YNNKEL (reference sequence). CDR3 length: 17 residues. V gave up 1 base and J gave up 4 bases, with 17 bases separating them. This CDR3 reads CASSQGAPGQPKNIQYF. CDR3 sequence (DNA): TGTGCCAGCAGCCAAGGGGCCCCTGGCCAGCCAAAAAACATTCAGTACTTC.

The gene calls are TRBV27 and TRBJ2-1; 7 nucleotides agree with TRBD1. The germline CDR1 and CDR2 sequences are MNHEY and SMNVEV (reference sequence). The J segment lost 8 bases and the V segment lost 4 bases, leaving 8 bases of the junction unmatched. The CDR3 is made up of 14 amino acids. CDR3 sequence reads: CASSSRQGYHEQFF. The CDR3 DNA sequence: TGTGCCAGCAGTTCGCGACAGGGTTATCATGAGCAGTTCTTC.

This clone turned up a few times. The chain carries TRBV29-1 and TRBJ2-7; 14 positions agree with TRBD2. The CDR3 consists of 15 residues. The germline V gene has CDR1 SQVTM and CDR2 ANQGSEA. V trimming: 6 bases; J trimming: 1 base; junction bases outside the gene matches: 5. The CDR3 is CSVLGTSGSSYEQYF. CDR3 DNA sequence: TGCAGCGTCCTCGGGACTAGCGGGAGTTCCTACGAGCAGTACTTC.

The V and J genes are TRBV5-5 and TRBJ2-5; D remains unclear. CDR1 SGHKS and CDR2 YYEKEE come from the germline V gene (reference sequence). The germline V and J ends were trimmed by 2 bases and 2 bases, with 13 bases remaining between them. This CDR3 comprises 15 residues. The CDR3 spells CASSFFQREQETQYF. In DNA form, the CDR3 reads TGTGCCAGCAGCTTTTTCCAGCGAGAACAAGAGACCCAGTACTTC.